These 18 T cell receptor beta chains originate from one sample sequenced in a study of T cell responses to AZD1222 COVID-19 vaccine. The method was immunoSEQ multiplex PCR; TCRdb's version includes in-frame clones alone and lacks a portion of them. The sample yields about 140,000 clones, around 90% seen once. The specimen comprised peripheral blood, sampled on day 0 of AZD1222 vaccination. The receptors come from an adult in good health.

The gene calls are TRBV5-4 and TRBJ2-3, with 8 bases aligning to TRBD2. The CDR3 loop spans 17 amino acids. Germline V gene data show CDR1 as SGHNT and CDR2 as YYREEE (reference sequence). The V segment lost 0 bases and the J segment 4 bases; nucleotides outside the gene matches: 10. In DNA, the CDR3 is TGTGCCAGCAGCTTGGGACCCTCCGGGGGGGCACCAGATACGCAGTATTTT. Protein sequence: CASSLGPSGGAPDTQYF.

This chain links TRBV5-1 with TRBJ2-3; D could derive from TRBD1 or TRBD2 (5 bases each). CDR3 length equals 15 residues. Germline lookup yields CDR1 SGHRS and CDR2 YFSETQ. The V end lost 7 bases, the J end lost 1 base, and 16 bases lay between the germline ends. This CDR3 reads CASHGRGSGTDTQYF. In DNA form, the CDR3 reads TGCGCCAGCCATGGACGGGGCAGCGGCACAGATACGCAGTATTTT.

This chain links TRBV10-3 with TRBJ2-6; tentatively, D is TRBD2 (6 bases). Per germline, CDR1 ENHRY and CDR2 SYGVKD. V was trimmed by 10 bases and J by 3 bases, leaving 16 bases between them. This CDR3 contains 15 residues. CDR3 loop: CATTGGVGGANVLTF. DNA for the CDR3: TGTGCCACCACGGGCGGGGTAGGTGGGGCCAACGTCCTGACTTTC.

The rearrangement uses TRBV30 and TRBJ2-4; 9 bases fit TRBD2. Germline-derived CDR1 and CDR2 are GTSNPN and SVGIG (reference sequence). Germline trimming cut 1 base from V and 3 bases from J; bases unmatched to any gene: 7. The CDR3 sequence is 16 residues long. This chain's CDR3 is CAWSDGSGGLKNIQYF. In DNA form, the CDR3 reads TGTGCCTGGAGTGATGGTAGCGGGGGACTCAAAAACATTCAGTACTTC.

This clone came up a few times. The chain recombines TRBV13 with TRBJ2-2, with D perhaps matching TRBD1 (6 bases). Germline V lookup: CDR1 PRHDT, CDR2 FYEKMQ (reference sequence). The CDR3 runs 14 residues. V lost 8 bases and J 5 bases, leaving 15 bases between the germline ends. The CDR3 nucleotides are TGTGCCAGCCTCACAGGGTTCGGGACCGGGGAGCTGTTTTTT. Translating gives CASLTGFGTGELFF.

This clone was counted between two and nine times. The chain recombines TRBV29-1 with TRBJ2-5; weak D call: TRBD1 (5 bases). V lost 0 bases, J lost 5 bases, and 10 bases lay in between. The germline V gene has CDR1 SQVTM and CDR2 ANQGSEA. The CDR3 has 13 amino acids. CDR3: CSVEERSGETQYF. The CDR3 coding sequence is TGCAGCGTTGAAGAGAGGTCAGGGGAGACCCAGTACTTC. The whole variable domain, remainder taken from reference TRBV29-1 and TRBJ2-5, is SAVISQKPSRDICQRGTSLTIQCQVDSQVTMMFWYRQQPGQSLTLIATANQGSEATYESGFVIDKFPISRPNLTFSTLTVSNMSPEDSSIYLCSVEERSGETQYFGPGTRLLVL.

The chain employs TRBV6-5 and TRBJ1-2, with TRBD1 matching 10 bases. Per germline, CDR1 MNHEY and CDR2 SVGAGI. The CDR3 totals 13 residues. The ends lost 2 bases at V and 8 bases at J; junction bases unmatched: 2. This CDR3 is CASSYGTGVGYTF. In nucleotides, the CDR3 is TGTGCCAGCAGTTACGGGACAGGGGTCGGCTACACCTTC.

The chain combines TRBV19 with TRBJ1-2; D unclear. Germline CDR1 LNHDA, CDR2 SQIVND (reference sequence). CDR3 length equals 14 residues. The V and J ends lost 3 bases and 4 bases respectively, with 12 bases between them. Written as DNA, the CDR3 is TGTGCCAGTAGTATTCAGCTTCAAGTCTATGGCTACACCTTC. This encodes CASSIQLQVYGYTF.

This chain links TRBV6-1 with TRBJ1-3; D is unclear. Germline CDR1 reads MNHNS; CDR2 reads SASEGT. This CDR3 has 17 amino acids. With 4 bases removed from V and 0 bases from J, the gap between germline ends came to 16 bases. CDR3 DNA: TGTGCCAGCAGTGTCGGGAGCCCTCACAACTCTGGAAACACCATATATTTT. This codes for CASSVGSPHNSGNTIYF.

The chain couples TRBV10-2 to TRBJ1-3, with D uncertain. Germline V gene lookup returns CDR1 WSHSY and CDR2 SAAADI. This CDR3 has 12 amino acids. Deletions cut 7 bases from V and 0 bases from J, with 4 bases between. In DNA, the CDR3 is TGCGCCAGCATGGGCTCTGGAAACACCATATATTTT. The encoded protein is CASMGSGNTIYF.

The count of this clone is one. The chain has TRBV29-1 and TRBJ2-3; weak D call: TRBD2 (5 bases). From germline, CDR1 is SQVTM and CDR2 ANQGSEA. Trimming cost V 7 bases and J 2 bases, with 16 bases left between them. The CDR3 spans 14 residues. CDR3 in amino acids: CSAQRLAFTDTQYF. The CDR3 coding sequence is TGCAGCGCCCAAAGGCTAGCTTTCACAGATACGCAGTATTTT.

The V and J genes are TRBV11-2 and TRBJ2-1; TRBD1 matches 7 bases. Germline V gives CDR1 SGHAT, CDR2 FQNNGV. Unmatched junction bases numbered 10, after V lost 1 base and J lost 7 bases. The CDR3 runs to 16 residues. CDR3: CASSLVRQGRDNEQFF. The CDR3 nucleotides are TGTGCCAGCAGCTTAGTTCGACAGGGACGGGATAATGAGCAGTTCTTC.

The gene calls are TRBV14 and TRBJ1-2, with D hard to call. Per the germline V gene, CDR1 is SGHDN and CDR2 is FVKESK. The CDR3 is 14 amino acids. Trimming left V 0 bases short and J 3 bases short, with 8 bases between. In DNA, the CDR3 is TGTGCCAGCAGCCAAGATGGCACGTACTATGGCTACACCTTC. This encodes CASSQDGTYYGYTF.

The chain couples TRBV19 to TRBJ2-1; 10 positions match TRBD2. J gave up 3 bases and V 6 bases, and 17 bases lay outside the gene matches. CDR3 length equals 19 residues. Germline V lookup: CDR1 LNHDA, CDR2 SQIVND (reference sequence). This CDR3 is CASSTSPRTSGFSYNEQFF. The CDR3 region has the DNA TGTGCCAGTAGCACCTCCCCCCGGACTAGCGGTTTTAGCTACAATGAGCAGTTCTTC.

The genes are TRBV30 and TRBJ1-3, with no clear D. The CDR3 consists of 12 residues. V was trimmed by 4 bases and J by 3 bases, leaving 7 bases between them. CDR1 and CDR2 (germline): GTSNPN, SVGIG (reference sequence). The CDR3: CAWITNGNTIYF. CDR3 DNA sequence: TGTGCCTGGATTACAAATGGAAACACCATATATTTT.

This rearrangement joins TRBV21-1 to TRBJ2-7; the table's D call, TRBD1, has no DNA check behind it. TRBV21-1 is deemed a pseudogene. The CDR3 is 13 amino acids. The CDR3 is CASSNRGLYEQYF. The CDR3 nucleotides are TGTGCCAGCAGCAACAGGGGGCTCTACGAGCAGTACTTC.

The CDR3 loop is CASSEPTGGGNEKLFF. Written as DNA, the CDR3 is TGTGCCAGCAGTGAACCCACAGGGGGCGGGAATGAAAAACTGTTTTTT. The chain links TRBV6-1 to TRBJ1-4, with TRBD1 matching 9 bases. The germline CDR1 and CDR2 sequences are MNHNS and SASEGT. The V gene end was trimmed by 2 bases and the J gene end by 5 bases; junction bases not matched to a gene: 6. The CDR3 covers 16 residues.

This chain links TRBV7-2 with TRBJ2-2; tentatively, D is TRBD2 (6 bases). Trimming took 3 bases from V and 5 from J, leaving 13 bases between them. Germline CDR1 reads SGHTA; CDR2 reads FQGNSA. This CDR3 contains 15 residues. The CDR3, as DNA: TGTGCCAGCAGCTTTCCGGGAGTAGGGACCGGGGAGCTGTTTTTT. Amino acid sequence: CASSFPGVGTGELFF.